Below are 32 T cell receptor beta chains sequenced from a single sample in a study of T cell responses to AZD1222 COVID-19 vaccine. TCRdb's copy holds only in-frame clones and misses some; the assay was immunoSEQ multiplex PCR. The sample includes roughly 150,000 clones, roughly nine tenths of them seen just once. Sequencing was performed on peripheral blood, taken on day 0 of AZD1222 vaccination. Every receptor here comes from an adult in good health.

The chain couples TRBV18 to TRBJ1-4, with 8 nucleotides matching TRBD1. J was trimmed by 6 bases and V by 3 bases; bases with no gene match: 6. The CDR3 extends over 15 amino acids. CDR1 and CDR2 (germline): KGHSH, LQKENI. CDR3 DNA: TGTGCCAGCTCACCTGGGACAGGTACTGATGAAAAACTGTTTTTT. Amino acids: CASSPGTGTDEKLFF.

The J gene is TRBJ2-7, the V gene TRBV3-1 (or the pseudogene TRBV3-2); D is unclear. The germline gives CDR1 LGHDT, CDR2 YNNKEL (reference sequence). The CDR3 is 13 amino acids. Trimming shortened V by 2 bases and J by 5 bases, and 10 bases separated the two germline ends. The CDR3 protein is CASSQFIDNEQYF. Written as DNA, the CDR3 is TGTGCCAGCAGCCAATTTATAGACAACGAGCAGTACTTC.

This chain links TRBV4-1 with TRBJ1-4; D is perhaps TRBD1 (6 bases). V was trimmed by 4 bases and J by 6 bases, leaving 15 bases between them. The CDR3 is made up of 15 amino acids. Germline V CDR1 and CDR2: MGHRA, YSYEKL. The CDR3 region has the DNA TGCGCCAGCAGCCTTTTCGTACAGGGAGATGAAAAACTGTTTTTT. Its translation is CASSLFVQGDEKLFF.

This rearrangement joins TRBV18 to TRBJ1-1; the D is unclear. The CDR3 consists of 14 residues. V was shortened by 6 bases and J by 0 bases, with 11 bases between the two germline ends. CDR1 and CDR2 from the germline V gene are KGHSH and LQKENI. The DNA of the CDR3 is TGTGCCAGCTCCGGAGGACCTATGAACACTGAAGCTTTCTTT. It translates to CASSGGPMNTEAFF.

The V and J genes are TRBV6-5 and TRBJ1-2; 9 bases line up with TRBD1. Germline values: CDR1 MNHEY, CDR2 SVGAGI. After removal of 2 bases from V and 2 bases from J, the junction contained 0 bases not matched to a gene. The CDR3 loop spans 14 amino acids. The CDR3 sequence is CASSYGQGNYGYTF. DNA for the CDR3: TGTGCCAGCAGTTACGGACAGGGGAACTATGGCTACACCTTC.

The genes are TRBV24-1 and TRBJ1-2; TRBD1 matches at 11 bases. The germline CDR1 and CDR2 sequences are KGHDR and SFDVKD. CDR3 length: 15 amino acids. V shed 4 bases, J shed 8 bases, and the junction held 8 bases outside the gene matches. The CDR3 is CATSEKGQGAGGYTF. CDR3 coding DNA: TGTGCCACCAGTGAAAAAGGACAGGGGGCGGGCGGCTACACCTTC.

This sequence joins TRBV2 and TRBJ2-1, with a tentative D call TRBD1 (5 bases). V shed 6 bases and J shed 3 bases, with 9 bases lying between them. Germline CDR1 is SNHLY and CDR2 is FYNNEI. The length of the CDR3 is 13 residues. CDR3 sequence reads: CASRGAYYNEQFF. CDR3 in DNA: TGTGCCAGCAGAGGGGCCTACTACAATGAGCAGTTCTTC.

CDR3 loop: CASSPGVIVYNEQFF. The CDR3 nucleotides are TGTGCCAGTAGTCCAGGGGTCATTGTGTACAATGAGCAGTTCTTC. V gene TRBV19 combines with J gene TRBJ2-1; D possibly corresponds to TRBD1 (6 bases). The CDR3 sequence is 15 residues long. CDR1 is LNHDA and CDR2 is SQIVND in the germline V gene (reference sequence). With 5 bases removed from V and 4 bases from J, the gap between germline ends came to 15 bases.

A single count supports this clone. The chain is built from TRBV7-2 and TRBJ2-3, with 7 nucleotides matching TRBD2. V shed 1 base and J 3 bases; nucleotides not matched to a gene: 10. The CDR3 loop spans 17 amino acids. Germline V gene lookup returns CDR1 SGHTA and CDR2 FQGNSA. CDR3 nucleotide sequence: TGTGCCAGCAGCTTAGGTCTGGCGGGAGACTGGACAGATACGCAGTATTTT. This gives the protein CASSLGLAGDWTDTQYF.

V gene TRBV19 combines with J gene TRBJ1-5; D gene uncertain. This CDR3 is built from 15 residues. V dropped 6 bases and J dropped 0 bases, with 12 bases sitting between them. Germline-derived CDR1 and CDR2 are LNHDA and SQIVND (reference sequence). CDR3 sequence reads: CASRESGDSNQPQHF. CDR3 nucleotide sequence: TGTGCCAGTAGGGAGTCAGGCGATAGCAATCAGCCCCAGCATTTT.

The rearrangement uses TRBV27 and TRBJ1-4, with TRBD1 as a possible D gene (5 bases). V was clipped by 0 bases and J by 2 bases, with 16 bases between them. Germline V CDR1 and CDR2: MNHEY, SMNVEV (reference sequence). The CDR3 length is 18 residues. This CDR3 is CASSLSGRAGPTNEKLFF. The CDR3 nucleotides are TGTGCCAGCAGTTTATCAGGGAGGGCGGGACCGACTAATGAAAAACTGTTTTTT.

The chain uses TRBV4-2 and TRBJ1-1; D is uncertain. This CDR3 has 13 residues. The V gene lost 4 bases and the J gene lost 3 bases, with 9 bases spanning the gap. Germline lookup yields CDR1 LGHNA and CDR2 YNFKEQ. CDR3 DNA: TGTGCCAGCAGCCGTCCCTTCGACACTGAAGCTTTCTTT. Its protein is CASSRPFDTEAFF.

The CDR3 here is CASSEGGSFYNEQFF. The CDR3 nucleotides are TGTGCCAGCAGCGAGGGCGGGAGTTTCTACAATGAGCAGTTCTTC. The rearrangement links TRBV9 to TRBJ2-1, with 7 bases aligning to TRBD2. Germline CDR1 reads SGDLS; CDR2 reads YYNGEE. Losses at the gene ends were 3 bases for V and 3 bases for J; bases not matched to a gene: 6. The CDR3 has 15 residues.

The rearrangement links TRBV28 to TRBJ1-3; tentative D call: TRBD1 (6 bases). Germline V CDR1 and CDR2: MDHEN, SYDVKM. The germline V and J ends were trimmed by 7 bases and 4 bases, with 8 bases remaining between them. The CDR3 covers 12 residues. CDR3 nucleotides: TGTGCCAGCACAGGGGACGGAAACACCATATATTTT. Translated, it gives CASTGDGNTIYF.

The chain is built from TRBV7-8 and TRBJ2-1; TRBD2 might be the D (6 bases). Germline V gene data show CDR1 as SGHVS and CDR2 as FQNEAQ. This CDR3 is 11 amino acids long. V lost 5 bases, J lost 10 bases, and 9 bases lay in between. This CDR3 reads CASSPAGEQFF. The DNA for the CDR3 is TGTGCCAGCAGCCCGGCGGGGGAGCAGTTCTTC.

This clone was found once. In nucleotides, the CDR3 is TGTGCCACCAGTGGGCCAGGGACCGCTGATACTAACTATGGCTACACCTTC. This translates into CATSGPGTADTNYGYTF. The chain employs TRBV24-1 and TRBJ1-2; perhaps TRBD1 as D (5 bases). The CDR3 is 17 amino acids. V gave up 5 bases and J gave up 0 bases, with 18 bases separating them. Germline V gives CDR1 KGHDR, CDR2 SFDVKD.

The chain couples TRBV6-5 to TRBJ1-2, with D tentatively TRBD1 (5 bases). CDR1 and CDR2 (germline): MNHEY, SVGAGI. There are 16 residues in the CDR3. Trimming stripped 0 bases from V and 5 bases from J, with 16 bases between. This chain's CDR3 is CASSYSSPGHGYGYTF. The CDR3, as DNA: TGTGCCAGCAGTTACTCGTCACCAGGGCACGGGTATGGCTACACCTTC.

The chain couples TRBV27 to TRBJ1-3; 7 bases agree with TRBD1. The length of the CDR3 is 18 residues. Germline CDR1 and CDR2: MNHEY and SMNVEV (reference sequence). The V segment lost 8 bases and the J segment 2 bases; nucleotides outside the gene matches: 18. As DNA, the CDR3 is TGTGCCAGCCCTCCCCCCCCTTTGAGGGGGCTCCCTGGAAACACCATATATTTT. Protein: CASPPPPLRGLPGNTIYF.

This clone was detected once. CDR3 nucleotides: TGTGCCAGCAGCTCGACTGACAGGGGGTTGAACACTGAAGCTTTCTTT. It codes for CASSSTDRGLNTEAFF. This rearrangement joins TRBV13 to TRBJ1-1; 9 bases are shared with TRBD1. Germline assignment: CDR1 PRHDT and CDR2 FYEKMQ (reference sequence). The CDR3 covers 16 residues. Losses at the gene ends were 4 bases for V and 0 bases for J; bases not matched to a gene: 6. Variable domain in full (rest from reference TRBV13 and TRBJ1-1): AAGVIQSPRHLIKEKRETATLKCYPIPRHDTVYWYQQGPGQDPQFLISFYEKMQSDKGSIPDRFSAQQFSDYHSELNMSSLELGDSALYFCASSSTDRGLNTEAFFGQGTRLTVV.

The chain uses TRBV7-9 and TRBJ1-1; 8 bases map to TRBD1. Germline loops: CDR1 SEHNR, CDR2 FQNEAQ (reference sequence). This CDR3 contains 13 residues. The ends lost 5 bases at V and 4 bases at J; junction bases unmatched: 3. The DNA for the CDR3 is TGTGCCAGCAGCACGACAGGGGTCACTGAAGCTTTCTTT. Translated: CASSTTGVTEAFF.

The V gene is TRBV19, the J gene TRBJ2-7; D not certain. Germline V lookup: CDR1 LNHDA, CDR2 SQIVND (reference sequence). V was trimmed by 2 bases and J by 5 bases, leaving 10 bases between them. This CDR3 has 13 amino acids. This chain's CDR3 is CASSIWGFDEQYF. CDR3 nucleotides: TGTGCCAGTAGTATATGGGGTTTCGACGAGCAGTACTTC.

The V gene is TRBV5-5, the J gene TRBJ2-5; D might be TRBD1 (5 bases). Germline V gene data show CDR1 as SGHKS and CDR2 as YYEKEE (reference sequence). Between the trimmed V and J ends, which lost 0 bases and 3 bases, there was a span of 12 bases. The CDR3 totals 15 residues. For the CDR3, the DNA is TGTGCCAGCAGCTTGGTCGGCAGGGCAGAAGAGACCCAGTACTTC. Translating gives CASSLVGRAEETQYF.

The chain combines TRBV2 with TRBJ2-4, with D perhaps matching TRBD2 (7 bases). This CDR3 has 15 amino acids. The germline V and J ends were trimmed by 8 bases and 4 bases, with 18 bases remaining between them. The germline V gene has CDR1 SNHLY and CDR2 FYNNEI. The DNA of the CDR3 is TGTGCCAGCGGGCAAGGGGGGGTGGTAAAAAACATTCAGTACTTC. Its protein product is CASGQGGVVKNIQYF.

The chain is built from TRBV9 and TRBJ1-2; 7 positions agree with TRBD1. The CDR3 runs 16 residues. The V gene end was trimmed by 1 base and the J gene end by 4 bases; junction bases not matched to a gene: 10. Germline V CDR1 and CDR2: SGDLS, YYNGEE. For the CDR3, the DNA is TGTGCCAGCAGCGTATCCTCGACAGGGCCTTTCTATGGCTACACCTTC. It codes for CASSVSSTGPFYGYTF.

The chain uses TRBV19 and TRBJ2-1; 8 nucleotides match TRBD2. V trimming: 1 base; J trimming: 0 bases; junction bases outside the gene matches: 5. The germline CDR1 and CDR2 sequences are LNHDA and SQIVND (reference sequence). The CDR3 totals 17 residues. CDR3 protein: CASSIGFSGNSYNEQFF. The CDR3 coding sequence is TGTGCCAGTAGTATAGGGTTTAGCGGGAACTCCTACAATGAGCAGTTCTTC.

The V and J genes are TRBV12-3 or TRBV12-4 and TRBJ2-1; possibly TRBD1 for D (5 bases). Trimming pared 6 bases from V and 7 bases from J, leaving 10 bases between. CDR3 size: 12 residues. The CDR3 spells CASRVTGNEQFF. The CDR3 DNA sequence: TGTGCCAGCAGGGTAACAGGAAATGAGCAGTTCTTC.

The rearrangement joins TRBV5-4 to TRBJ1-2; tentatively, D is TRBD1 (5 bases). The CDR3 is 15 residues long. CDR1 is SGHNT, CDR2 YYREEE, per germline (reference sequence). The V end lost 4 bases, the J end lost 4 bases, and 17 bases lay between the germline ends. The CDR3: CASSSPPGTGYGYTF. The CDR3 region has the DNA TGTGCCAGCAGCAGCCCCCCGGGGACCGGCTATGGCTACACCTTC. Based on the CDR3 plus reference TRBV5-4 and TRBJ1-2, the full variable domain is ETGVTQSPTHLIKTRGQQVTLRCSSQSGHNTVSWYQQALGQGPQFIFQYYREEENGRGNFPPRFSGLQFPNYSSELNVNALELDDSALYLCASSSPPGTGYGYTFGSGTRLTVV.

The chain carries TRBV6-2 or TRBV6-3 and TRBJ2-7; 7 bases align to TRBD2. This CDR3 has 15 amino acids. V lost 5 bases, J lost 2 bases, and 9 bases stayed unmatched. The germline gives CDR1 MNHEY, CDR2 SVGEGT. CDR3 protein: CASSTPSGPTYEQYF. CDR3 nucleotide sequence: TGTGCCAGCAGTACACCTAGCGGACCGACCTACGAGCAGTACTTC.

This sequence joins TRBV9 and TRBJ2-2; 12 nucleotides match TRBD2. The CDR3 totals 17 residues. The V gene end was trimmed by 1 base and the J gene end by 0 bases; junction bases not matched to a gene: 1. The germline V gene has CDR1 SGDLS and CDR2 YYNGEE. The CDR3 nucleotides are TGTGCCAGCAGCGTAAGACTAGCGGGGGCGAACACCGGGGAGCTGTTTTTT. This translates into CASSVRLAGANTGELFF. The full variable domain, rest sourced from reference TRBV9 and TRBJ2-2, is DSGVTQTPKHLITATGQRVTLRCSPRSGDLSVYWYQQSLDQGLQFLIQYYNGEERAKGNILERFSAQQFPDLHSELNLSSLELGDSALYFCASSVRLAGANTGELFFGEGSRLTVL.

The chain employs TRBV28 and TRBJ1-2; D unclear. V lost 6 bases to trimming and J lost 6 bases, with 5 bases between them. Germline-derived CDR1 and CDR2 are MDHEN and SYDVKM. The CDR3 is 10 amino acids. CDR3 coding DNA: TGTGCCAGCAGCCGAAATGGCTACACCTTC. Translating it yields CASSRNGYTF.

DNA for the CDR3: TGTGCCAGCAGCATACGGACTAGCGGCTTCCAGTCCTACGAGCAGTACTTC. Protein product: CASSIRTSGFQSYEQYF. This sequence joins TRBV5-5 and TRBJ2-7, with TRBD2 matching 10 bases. The germline gives CDR1 SGHKS, CDR2 YYEKEE (reference sequence). CDR3 length: 17 residues. With 4 bases clipped from V and 1 base from J, the junction kept 11 bases outside the gene matches.

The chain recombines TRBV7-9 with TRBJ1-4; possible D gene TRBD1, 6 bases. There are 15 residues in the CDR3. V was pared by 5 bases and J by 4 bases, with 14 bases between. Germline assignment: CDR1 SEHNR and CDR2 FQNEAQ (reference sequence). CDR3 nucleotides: TGTGCCAGCAGCGGACAGACGGACAATAATGAAAAACTGTTTTTT. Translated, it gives CASSGQTDNNEKLFF.